This T cell receptor (beta chain) was recorded in a study of T cells in Graves' hyperthyroidism and ophthalmopathy. Germline loops: CDR1 SEHNR, CDR2 FQNEAQ (reference sequence). The CDR3 has 13 residues. V was pared by 5 bases and J by 1 base, with 9 bases between. Researchers took RNA transcripts and amplified the TCR beta CDR3 regions from them. Carried out on the TCR CDR3, a first-round RT-PCR used the HTBI primer set. TCRdb re-derived calls from the multiplex PCR reads in MiXCR, one entry per CDR3 protein. This sample yields some 400,000 distinct CDR3 sequences, of which more than 11% are seen a single time; around 10% belongs to the top ten.

Sequenced sample: blood. The source of this sequence is a woman aged 55-70 years with Graves' hyperthyroidism. The chain joins TRBV7-9 to TRBJ2-7; D unclear. CDR3 region: CASSRPWSYEQYF. CDR3 DNA sequence: TGTGCCAGCAGCCGTCCGTGGTCCTACGAGCAGTACTTC.